The 7 T cell receptor beta chains below were found in one sample sequenced in a study of liver allograft versus peripheral blood T cells. Study-level information: In transplanted livers, T cell receptor repertoires were compared with those found in the recipients' peripheral blood.

TCRdb reanalysed the reads using MiXCR and keeps one entry per CDR3 protein. The table lists approximately 10,000 distinct CDR3 sequences, around 18% of them singletons. The origin of the receptors is a human patient who had a liver transplant. Some of these T cells may belong to the graft donor.

By proportion, this clonotype is medium-sized (0.01 to 0.1%). The rearrangement uses TRBV19 and TRBJ1-1, with D possibly TRBD1 on 5 matching bases. This CDR3 has 16 amino acids. V gave up 7 bases and J gave up 7 bases, with 25 bases separating them. CDR1 LNHDA and CDR2 SQIVND come from the germline V gene (reference sequence). The CDR3 sequence: CASNGGRRSGLGEAFF. In DNA, the CDR3 is TGTGCCAGTAACGGGGGACGAAGGTCGGGACTTGGTGAAGCTTTCTTT. Full variable domain (missing parts from reference TRBV19 and TRBJ1-1): DGGITQSPKYLFRKEGQNVTLSCEQNLNHDAMYWYRQDPGQGLRLIYYSQIVNDFQKGDIAEGYSVSREKKESFPLTVTSAQKNPTAFYLCASNGGRRSGLGEAFFGQGTRLTVV.

This clonotype rates as medium-sized. The chain has TRBV7-2 and TRBJ1-1; 10 positions agree with TRBD1. J gave up 5 bases and V 4 bases, and 4 bases lay outside the gene matches. The CDR3 covers 14 residues. The germline gives CDR1 SGHTA, CDR2 FQGNSA. In DNA, the CDR3 is TGTGCCAGCAGCTCAGGACAGGGGGATACTGAAGCTTTCTTT. Translation: CASSSGQGDTEAFF.

This clonotype has a count of ten or more. The genes are TRBV10-3 and TRBJ2-3; TRBD2 agrees at 10 bases. Unmatched junction bases numbered 4, after V lost 2 bases and J lost 8 bases. The CDR3 has 14 residues. Germline CDR1 is ENHRY and CDR2 is SYGVKD. The CDR3 region has the DNA TGTGCCATCAGTGAGAGCGGGGGGGCGGTTACGCAGTATTTT. Its translation is CAISESGGAVTQYF.

The chain recombines TRBV7-9 with TRBJ1-2; D gene ambiguous. CDR3 length: 12 amino acids. The V gene lost 5 bases and the J gene lost 5 bases, with 9 bases spanning the gap. The germline gives CDR1 SEHNR, CDR2 FQNEAQ (reference sequence). The CDR3, as DNA: TGTGCCAGCAGCCAAGGGCCATATGGCTACACCTTC. The encoded protein is CASSQGPYGYTF.

There are a few counts of this clonotype. This chain connects TRBV30 to TRBJ1-1, with unresolved D. The CDR3 has 15 amino acids. Trimming cost V 1 base and J 1 base, with 13 bases left between them. Germline loops: CDR1 GTSNPN, CDR2 SVGIG (reference sequence). Written as DNA, the CDR3 is TGTGCCTGGAGTGAATGGATGGATGGGAACACTGAAGCTTTCTTT. The encoded protein is CAWSEWMDGNTEAFF.

The chain uses TRBV2 and TRBJ2-7; D not certain. Trimming removed 1 base from V and 0 bases from J, with 4 bases in between. Germline lookup yields CDR1 SNHLY and CDR2 FYNNEI. The CDR3 is made up of 13 amino acids. The CDR3 is CASSEVPSYEQYF. In nucleotides, the CDR3 is TGTGCCAGCAGTGAAGTCCCCTCCTACGAGCAGTACTTC.

Remarks on this clonotype: A much bigger clone sits one base away, suggesting this may be a read error. The CDR3 DNA reads TGTGCCAGCAGGGCCTCCTATAATTCATCCCTCCACTTT. The encoded protein is CASRASYNSSLHF. The gene calls are TRBV27 and TRBJ1-6; D is ambiguous. This CDR3 has 13 amino acids. Germline lookup yields CDR1 MNHEY and CDR2 SMNVEV (reference sequence).